The clone carrying this TCR beta chain was seen more than once but under ten times. Antigen unknown. These data belong to a study of vaccination and CD4 T cells after COVID-19. Study overall: Cultures acting as controls obtained a CEFX pool, an HIV-1 Nef pool, or no peptide.

CDR3 size: 16 residues. The germline V and J ends were trimmed by 5 bases and 5 bases, with 21 bases remaining between them. The germline CDR1 and CDR2 sequences are SEHNR and FQNEAQ (reference sequence). Described time point: late sampling 161 to 241 days after vaccination in a few convalescent patients. Stated treatment: approximately 9-day PBMC culture with coronavirus spike peptide pools or control peptides (ViraFEST assay). With the Oncomine TCR Beta short-read assay, DNA from cultured CD4+ T cells was sequenced. Genomic DNA was drawn out of CD4+ T cells grown in culture. TCRdb analysed the PCR reads with MiXCR anew, one entry per CDR3 protein. The table lists approximately 20,000 distinct CDR3 sequences, about half of them singletons.

The gene calls are TRBV7-9 and TRBJ2-5; D is perhaps TRBD2 (7 bases). This receptor was taken from a human donor who had recovered from COVID-19. This sample comprised CD4+ T cells from blood, cultured in vitro, obtained about 7 months after SARS-CoV-2 vaccination. Here the CDR3 reads CASSPGVSGGGETQYF. CDR3 DNA: TGTGCCAGCAGCCCAGGAGTGTCGGGGGGCGGCGAGACCCAGTACTTC.